This T cell receptor (beta chain) derives from a study of blood T cell repertoires in COVID-19. Overall study: The United States, Italy and Spain supplied acute and convalescent COVID-19 samples. Sources were T cells, B-cell-depleted T cells, or PBMCs; the material itself was cDNA or gDNA.

Germline V gene lookup returns CDR1 SGHTA and CDR2 FQGTGA. The CDR3 totals 16 residues. Note on this clone: At one of its ends the junction is not consistent with the germline gene, which may arise from a read error.

In the authors' methods: Amplification of reference gene primers was used by the study to estimate nucleated cell counts. Using immunoSEQ multiplex PCR, the repertoire was profiled, and TCRdb retains in-frame clones only, with some absent. V and J calls and clone size are as listed in that table; D and trimming were resolved from the DNA. This sample has tens of thousands of clones, with approximately 86% found just once. The chain couples TRBV7-3 to TRBJ2-3; 7 bases line up with TRBD1. This sequence was found in a woman aged 80 or older in a cohort sampled during active or convalescent COVID-19. Sequencing was performed on peripheral blood. CDR3 coding DNA: TGTGCCAGCACCTTAAGCTATGAAGGGGGCCTGGATACGCAGTATTTT. Translation gives CASTLSYEGGLDTQYF.